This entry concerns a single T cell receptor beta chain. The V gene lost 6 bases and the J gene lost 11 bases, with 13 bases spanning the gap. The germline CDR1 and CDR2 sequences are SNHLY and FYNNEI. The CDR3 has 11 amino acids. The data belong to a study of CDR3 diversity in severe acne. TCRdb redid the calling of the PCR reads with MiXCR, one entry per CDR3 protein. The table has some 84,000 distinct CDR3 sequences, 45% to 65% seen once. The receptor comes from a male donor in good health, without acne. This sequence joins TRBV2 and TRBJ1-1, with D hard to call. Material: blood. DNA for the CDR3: TGTGCCAGCAGGGAACAAGGAGAGGCTTTCTTT. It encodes CASREQGEAFF.